These 9 T cell receptor beta chains came from one sample sequenced in a study of T cells in Graves' hyperthyroidism and ophthalmopathy. RNA transcripts were the template for amplifying TCR beta CDR3 regions. The HTBI primer set served for first-round RT-PCR of the TCR CDR3. MiXCR, run by TCRdb on the multiplex PCR reads, gives a single entry per CDR3 protein. The sample carries about 680,000 distinct CDR3 sequences, roughly 32% recorded once. Source material: blood. The origin of the receptors is a woman aged 40 to 55 with Graves' hyperthyroidism.

Only one count was recorded for this clonotype. This rearrangement joins TRBV4-2 to TRBJ1-2, with TRBD1 identical over 7 bases. CDR1 and CDR2 (germline): LGHNA, YNFKEQ. This CDR3 spans 13 amino acids. The V segment lost 4 bases and the J segment 6 bases; nucleotides outside the gene matches: 5. The chain's CDR3 is CASSRDSLHGYTF. DNA for the CDR3: TGTGCCAGCAGCCGGGACAGTCTCCATGGCTACACCTTC.

This clonotype was seen a few times. The chain combines TRBV6-1 with TRBJ1-5; no clear D. Germline lookup yields CDR1 MNHNS and CDR2 SASEGT. The ends were cut back, 1 base at V and 7 bases at J, with 14 bases in the middle. This CDR3 region has 15 residues. DNA of the CDR3: TGTGCCAGCAGTGAAGAGGACTGGATGGGCCAGCCCCAGCATTTT. Its translation is CASSEEDWMGQPQHF.

This sequence joins TRBV15 and TRBJ2-2; D is unclear. V was trimmed by 0 bases and J by 2 bases, leaving 10 bases between them. Germline CDR1 and CDR2: LNHNV and YYDKDF (reference sequence). CDR3 length: 16 amino acids. DNA of the CDR3: TGTGCCACCAGCAGAGAGGTCAATCCTAACACCGGGGAGCTGTTTTTT. It is translated as CATSREVNPNTGELFF. The full variable domain, in which reference TRBV15 and TRBJ2-2 provide the parts outside the CDR3, is DAMVIQNPRYQVTQFGKPVTLSCSQTLNHNVMYWYQQKSSQAPKLLFHYYDKDFNNEADTPDNFQSRRPNTSFCFLDIRSPGLGDTAMYLCATSREVNPNTGELFFGEGSRLTVL.

With regard to this clonotype: The conserved final phenylalanine or tryptophan is absent from the CDR3, which likely points to a read error. The chain couples TRBV6-1 to TRBJ1-5, with D tentatively TRBD1 (5 bases). The CDR3 covers 16 residues. Germline CDR1 MNHNS, CDR2 SASEGT. V was cut by 9 bases and J by 1 base, with 19 bases left in between. CDR3 nucleotides: TGTGCCAGAAGAGGGTGGGGGGGAAAGAGCAATCAGCCCCAGCATATT. This sequence encodes CARRGWGGKSNQPQHI.

V usage is TRBV20-1 and J usage is TRBJ1-5; D remains unclear. This CDR3 has 11 residues. Germline V CDR1 and CDR2: DFQATT, SNEGSKA (reference sequence). V gave up 3 bases and J gave up 5 bases, with 5 bases separating them. The CDR3 bases are TGCAGTGCTAGCGCCGATCAGCCCCAGCATTTT. Translating it yields CSASADQPQHF.

This clonotype came up a few times. V is TRBV7-8 and J is TRBJ2-5; TRBD1 agrees at 10 bases. The CDR3 is 17 residues long. Germline V gives CDR1 SGHVS, CDR2 FQNEAQ. V lost 5 bases to trimming and J lost 0 bases; unmatched junction nucleotides: 9. CDR3 loop: CASSPGTGVLYQETQYF. In DNA form, the CDR3 reads TGTGCCAGCAGCCCCGGGACAGGGGTCCTGTACCAAGAGACCCAGTACTTC.

CDR3 DNA sequence: TGTGCCAGCAGCCATGACAAGACAGATACGCAGTATTTT. Translated: CASSHDKTDTQYF. The chain uses TRBV13 and TRBJ2-3; D uncertain. This CDR3 is built from 13 residues. Germline V gene lookup returns CDR1 PRHDT and CDR2 FYEKMQ (reference sequence). Trimming removed 5 bases at V and 3 bases at J, with 9 bases between.

Details on this clonotype: One base away lies a much larger clone, so this may be a sequencing read error. The conserved final phenylalanine or tryptophan is absent from the CDR3, which likely points to a read error. Written as DNA, the CDR3 is TGTGCCAGTAGTACCTCCCCGGAGCCCAATTCACCCCTCCACCTT. It codes for CASSTSPEPNSPLHL. V is TRBV19 and J is TRBJ1-6; no clear D gene. Trimming stripped 4 bases from V and 7 bases from J, with 14 bases between. CDR1 is LNHDA, CDR2 SQIVND, per germline (reference sequence). The CDR3 is made up of 15 amino acids.

This clonotype was counted a few times. The chain uses TRBV5-4 and TRBJ1-6, with 7 bases aligning to TRBD1. The CDR3 totals 17 residues. The J segment lost 0 bases and the V segment lost 0 bases, leaving 3 bases of the junction unmatched. Germline-derived CDR1 and CDR2 are SGHNT and YYREEE (reference sequence). CDR3 sequence (DNA): TGTGCCAGCAGCTTGGGGGACAGAGACTCCTATAATTCACCCCTCCACTTT. Amino acid sequence: CASSLGDRDSYNSPLHF.